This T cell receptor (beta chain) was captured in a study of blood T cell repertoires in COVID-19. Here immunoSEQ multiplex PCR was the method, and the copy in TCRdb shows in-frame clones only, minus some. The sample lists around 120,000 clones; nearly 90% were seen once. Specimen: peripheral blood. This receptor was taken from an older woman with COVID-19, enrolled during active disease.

Here the CDR3 DNA reads TGTGCCAGTTGCCCGGGACTAGCGGGGAGCACAGATACGCAGTATTTT. Residues: CASCPGLAGSTDTQYF. The V and J genes are TRBV19 and TRBJ2-3, with 13 bases lining up with TRBD2. V was clipped by 8 bases and J by 0 bases; unmatched bases: 5. CDR1 and CDR2 from the germline V gene are LNHDA and SQIVND (reference sequence). The CDR3 contains 16 residues.